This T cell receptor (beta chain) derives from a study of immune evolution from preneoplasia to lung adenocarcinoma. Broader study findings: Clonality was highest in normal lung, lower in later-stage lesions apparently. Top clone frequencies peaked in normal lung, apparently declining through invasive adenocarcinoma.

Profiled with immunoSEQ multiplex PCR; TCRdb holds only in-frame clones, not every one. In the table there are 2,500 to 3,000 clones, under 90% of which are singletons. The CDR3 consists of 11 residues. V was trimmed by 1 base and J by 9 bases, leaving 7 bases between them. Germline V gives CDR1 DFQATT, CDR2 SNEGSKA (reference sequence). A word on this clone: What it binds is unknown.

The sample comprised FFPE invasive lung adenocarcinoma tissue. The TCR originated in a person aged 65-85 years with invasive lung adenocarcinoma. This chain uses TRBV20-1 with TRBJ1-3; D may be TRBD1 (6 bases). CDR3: CSARVGGTIYF. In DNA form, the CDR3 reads TGCAGTGCTAGAGTAGGGGGCACCATATATTTT.